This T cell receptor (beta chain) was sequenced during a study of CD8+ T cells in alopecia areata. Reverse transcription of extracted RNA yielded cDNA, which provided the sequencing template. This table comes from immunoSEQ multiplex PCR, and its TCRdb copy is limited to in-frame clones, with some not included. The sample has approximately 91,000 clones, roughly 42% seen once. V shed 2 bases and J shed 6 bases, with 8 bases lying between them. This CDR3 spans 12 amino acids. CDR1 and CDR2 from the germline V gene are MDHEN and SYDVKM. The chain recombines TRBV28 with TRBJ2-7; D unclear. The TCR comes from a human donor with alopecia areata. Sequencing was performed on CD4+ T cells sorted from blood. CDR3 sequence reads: CASSLGPFEQYF. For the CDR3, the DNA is TGTGCCAGCAGTTTAGGTCCGTTCGAGCAGTACTTC.